This TCR beta chain was found in a study of shared clonotypes between healthy human individuals (dated by TCRdb to between 2020 and 2021). With regard to the full study: The cohort comprised a couple of women and a few men aged 18 to 49 years. To increase sequencing depth and limit assay-specific biases, TCR repertoire library preparation and sequencing were carried out by different laboratories using diverse techniques. Between about 0.8 and 9 billion PBMCs per donor were obtained by leukapheresis. For each donor, three plates each were used for CD4 naive and CD4 memory, two plates were used for CD8 naive, and one plate was used for CD8 memory. To estimate repertoire size and how much clonotypes are shared between individuals, the study performed deep sequencing of blood TCR repertoires from a few healthy adults.

Study-level results and caveats: Estimated clonotype richness was generally larger for naive than for memory subsets. Pairwise subsampling led to the expectation that sequencing depth would affect the degree of clonotype sharing among donors. Only blood was sampled, and tissue TCR repertoires likely differ from those in blood. Because the study included a small number of donors, the genetic and exposure-history diversity represented was limited. When a few donors were compared, the shared fraction of clonotypes was about 5.5% for naive CD4, less than 4% for naive CD8, more than 2% for memory CD4, and 0.4% for memory CD8. Compared with non-shared clonotypes, the clonotypes found in all four sorted-subset donors had higher generation probabilities. Rarefaction of sorted-subset datasets indicated incomplete sequencing despite the large sequencing depth.

This clone was observed a few times. Its target antigen remains unknown. Base-call qualities are not available, and no considerably larger clone is one nucleotide away. Using the deep immunoSEQ assay, TCR CDR3 regions were amplified from genomic DNA by multiplex PCR. Genomic DNA extracted from each cell subset was distributed evenly over all wells of several immunoSEQ 96-well plates, and each plate served as one replicate. For sorted subsets, around 0.2 ug genomic DNA, equal to tens of thousands of T cell genomes, was loaded into each replicate PCR. Purified libraries were quantified with a Qubit 3.0 fluorometer, sized on a Bioanalyzer 2100, and re-quantified with the KAPA Library Quantification kit. Every immunoSEQ 96-well plate was sequenced on a separate single-read 150-cycle Illumina NextSeq 550 flow cell. On the study's bioinformatics: Because only junctional sequences without quality scores were contained in the immunoSEQ output, filtering matching that applied to full-length reads could not be performed. Sequences were annotated with PyIR, a Python wrapper for IgBLAST v1.9, and V/J genes and CDR3 were assigned using IMGT germline references. Reads with weak V/J assignments (E-value above 1e-6), missing CDR3, stop codons, out-of-frame junctions, or ambiguous translated residues were removed. A V3J clonotype was defined by an identical inferred V gene, J gene, and CDR3 amino acid sequence. Percentage overlap between repertoires was calculated by dividing the number of shared unique clonotypes by the size of the smaller repertoire. Three approaches were used to assess repertoire richness: RTK rarefaction, the Chao1 estimator, and Recon v2.1 estimates of unobserved clonotypes. Generation probabilities for all TCRbeta clonotypes obtained by the gDNA method from four donors were computed using OLGA. Imported from immuneACCESS, the table was reduced by TCRdb to in-frame sequences with V and J called. These copies leave out some clones; in studies compared against another copy, an unresolved V gene accounts for under half, and the cause of the remainder is not known. V, J and clone size are taken as reported in that table, and D and trimming were inferred from the DNA itself. The sample table contains roughly 1 million clones; only one count was recorded for about 77% of them. The top ten clonotypes cover approximately 1.5% of the sample.

Deletion took 3 bases off V and 0 bases off J, with a span of 17 bases between the germline ends. The CDR3 contains 17 residues, cysteine and phenylalanine counted. Only the CDR3 part of the read is kept: 51 bases, read in frame from the first base. CDR1 is given as SGHTA and CDR2 as FQGNSA, both from the germline V gene. The donors were healthy, HIV-negative adults who had no recently reported acute infections or vaccinations. Every donor was a Caucasian adult residing in Nashville, Tennessee, USA. Magnetic negative selection was used to enrich CD4+ T cells, after which naive cells were positively selected on CD45RA and the negative fraction became the memory subset. Blood was obtained by leukapheresis, after which PBMCs were separated by Ficoll-Histopaque density gradient centrifugation and cryopreserved in liquid nitrogen vapor phase. Analytical flow cytometry was used to check the purity and quantity of every magnetically sorted T cell population. From each sorted fraction, genomic DNA was isolated and quantified by UV absorbance on a Nanodrop 2000c.

Material: memory CD4+ T cells sorted from blood. The cell subset or site label on this specimen signifies: CD45RA-negative fraction. This receptor was taken from a man between 18 and 29 years old in good health. The sequence joins TRBV7-2 to TRBJ1-1; TRBD1 is perhaps the D gene, given 5 matching bases. The CDR3 protein: CASSLGVQGRMNTEAFF. The DNA sequence is given as TGTGCCAGCAGCTTGGGGGTCCAGGGTAGAATGAACACTGAAGCTTTCTTT. The reference TRBV7-2 and TRBJ1-1 proteins fill in what lies around the CDR3, so the full variable domain reads GAGVSQSPSNKVTEKGKDVELRCDPISGHTALYWYRQSLGQGLEFLIYFQGNSAPDKSGLPSDRFSAERTGGSVSTLTIQRTQQEDSAVYLCASSLGVQGRMNTEAFFGQGTRLTVV.